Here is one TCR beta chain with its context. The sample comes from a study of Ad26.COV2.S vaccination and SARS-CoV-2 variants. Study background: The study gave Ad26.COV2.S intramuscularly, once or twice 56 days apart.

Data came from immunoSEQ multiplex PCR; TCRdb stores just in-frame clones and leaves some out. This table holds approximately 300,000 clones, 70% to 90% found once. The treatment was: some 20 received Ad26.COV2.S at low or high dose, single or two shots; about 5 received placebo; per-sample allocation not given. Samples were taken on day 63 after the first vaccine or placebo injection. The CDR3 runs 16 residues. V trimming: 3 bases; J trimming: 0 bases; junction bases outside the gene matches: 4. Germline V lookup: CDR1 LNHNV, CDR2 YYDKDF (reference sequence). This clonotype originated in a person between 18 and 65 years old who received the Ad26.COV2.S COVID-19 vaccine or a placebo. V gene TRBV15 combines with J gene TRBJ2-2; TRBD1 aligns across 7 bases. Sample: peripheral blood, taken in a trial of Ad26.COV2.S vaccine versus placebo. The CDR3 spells CATSRGDSTNTGELFF. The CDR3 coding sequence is TGTGCCACCAGCAGGGGGGACAGTACGAACACCGGGGAGCTGTTTTTT.